The clone carrying this TCR beta chain has a count of ten or more. Exclusion criteria comprised uncontrolled infection, other autoimmune disease, pregnancy or lactation. This entry comes from a study of T cells in Graves' hyperthyroidism and ophthalmopathy. Amplification targeted TCR beta CDR3 regions from RNA transcripts. Primed by the HTBI set, a first-round RT-PCR was run on the TCR CDR3. TCRdb re-called the multiplex PCR reads through MiXCR, storing one row per CDR3 protein. The sample includes around 250,000 distinct CDR3 sequences, approximately 25% of them seen just once. Sequenced: blood. The source is a middle-aged woman with Graves' ophthalmopathy.

CDR3 nucleotides: TGTGCCAGCCTCCTTCGAGCAACCCCGAACACCGGGGAGCTGTTTTTT. Amino acids: CASLLRATPNTGELFF. The chain has TRBV7-8 and TRBJ2-2; D gene unclear. Germline V lookup: CDR1 SGHVS, CDR2 FQNEAQ. The CDR3 contains 16 residues. The V end was cut by 8 bases, the J end by 0 bases, with 16 bases between.